Each of the 14 T cell receptor beta chains below was sequenced from the same sample in a study of Ad26.COV2.S vaccination and SARS-CoV-2 variants. The treatment: roughly 19 received Ad26.COV2.S at low or high dose, single or two shots; 5 received placebo; per-sample allocation not given. Sampling took place 63 days after the first vaccine or placebo injection. Assay used: immunoSEQ multiplex PCR; TCRdb lists only in-frame clones, some missing. Among about 400,000 clones, 80% to 90% were seen once, and the ten largest hold about 7.4%. The sequencing used peripheral blood, collected in a trial of Ad26.COV2.S vaccine versus placebo. Source of these receptors: a person between 18 and 65 years old who received the Ad26.COV2.S COVID-19 vaccine or a placebo.

V gene TRBV6-5 combines with J gene TRBJ1-1, with D perhaps TRBD1 (5 bases). CDR3 length: 14 amino acids. From germline, CDR1 is MNHEY and CDR2 SVGAGI. V dropped 6 bases and J dropped 5 bases, with 16 bases sitting between them. The CDR3 reads CASRRRRGGTEAFF. CDR3 nucleotide sequence: TGTGCCAGCAGGAGGAGGAGGGGTGGGACTGAAGCTTTCTTT.

The table lists this clone with a few counts. V and J are TRBV24-1 and TRBJ1-2, with D unresolved. V shed 6 bases and J shed 8 bases, with 12 bases lying between them. This CDR3 has 12 residues. CDR1 and CDR2 (germline): KGHDR, SFDVKD. The DNA of the CDR3 is TGTGCCACCAGTAAGGGAATAGGCGGCTACACCTTC. Protein: CATSKGIGGYTF.

The rearrangement uses TRBV19 and TRBJ1-1; TRBD1 might be the D (5 bases). Germline CDR1 is LNHDA and CDR2 is SQIVND (reference sequence). The ends were cut back, 6 bases at V and 1 base at J, with 12 bases in the middle. The CDR3 covers 14 residues. The CDR3 sequence is CASRPGDRNTEAFF. The CDR3 bases are TGTGCCAGTAGACCGGGGGACCGGAACACTGAAGCTTTCTTT.

The chain uses TRBV18 and TRBJ2-4; unclear D gene. V dropped 2 bases and J dropped 8 bases, with 19 bases sitting between them. This CDR3 has 16 residues. Per germline, CDR1 KGHSH and CDR2 LQKENI. The CDR3 nucleotides read TGTGCCAGCTCACCAAGGACGGTAAACCTGTGGCACATTCAGTACTTC. This codes for CASSPRTVNLWHIQYF.

The gene calls are TRBV19 and TRBJ1-2, with 8 bases fitting TRBD1. CDR1 and CDR2 from the germline V gene are LNHDA and SQIVND (reference sequence). The CDR3 spans 15 residues. V dropped 2 bases and J dropped 6; count of bases not matched to a gene: 8. CDR3 amino acids: CASSIPRTGNHGYTF. CDR3 nucleotide sequence: TGTGCCAGTAGTATACCCCGGACAGGGAACCATGGCTACACCTTC.

This clone turned up a few times. The J gene is TRBJ1-4, the V gene TRBV19, with 10 bases that match TRBD1. The CDR3 covers 15 residues. Germline lookup yields CDR1 LNHDA and CDR2 SQIVND (reference sequence). The trim removed 5 bases at V and 5 bases at J, leaving 5 bases unmatched. The CDR3 DNA reads as TGTGCCAGTAGTGTCCCGGGACAGGGGAATGAAAAACTGTTTTTT. It specifies CASSVPGQGNEKLFF.

The chain employs TRBV7-2 and TRBJ2-7, with D perhaps TRBD1 or TRBD2 (6 bases each). V lost 5 bases, J lost 5 bases, and 19 bases lay in between. This CDR3 has 15 amino acids. From germline, CDR1 is SGHTA and CDR2 FQGNSA. Written as DNA, the CDR3 is TGTGCCAGCAGCGTCGGGGGCAGTAAGGGGGACGAGCAGTACTTC. This encodes CASSVGGSKGDEQYF.

The chain recombines TRBV18 with TRBJ1-1, with 9 bases aligning to TRBD1. CDR3 size: 13 residues. V shed 8 bases, J shed 2 bases, and the junction held 3 bases outside the gene matches. The germline V gene has CDR1 KGHSH and CDR2 LQKENI. The CDR3 nucleotides are TGTGCCAGCCGACAGGGGGTTAACACTGAAGCTTTCTTT. Its translation is CASRQGVNTEAFF. The full variable domain, with the rest looked up from reference TRBV18 and TRBJ1-1, is NAGVMQNPRHLVRRRGQEARLRCSPMKGHSHVYWYRQLPEEGLKFMVYLQKENIIDESGMPKERFSAEFPKEGPSILRIQQVVRGDSAAYFCASRQGVNTEAFFGQGTRLTVV.

The gene calls are TRBV11-3 and TRBJ1-1; D perhaps matches TRBD1 (6 bases). Germline CDR1 reads SGHNT; CDR2 reads YENEEA. Trimming stripped 3 bases from V and 5 bases from J, with 7 bases between. CDR3 length equals 12 residues. The CDR3 loop reads CASSFGQTEAFF. CDR3 DNA sequence: TGTGCCAGCAGCTTCGGACAGACTGAAGCTTTCTTT.

The chain joins TRBV3-1 (or the pseudogene TRBV3-2) to TRBJ1-2, with 9 bases identical to TRBD1. J was trimmed by 4 bases and V by 7 bases; bases with no gene match: 7. The CDR3 covers 14 residues. The germline CDR1 and CDR2 sequences are LGHDT and YNNKEL (reference sequence). The DNA of the CDR3 is TGTGCCAGCACCGGGGGACAGGGAGGCTATGGCTACACCTTC. This encodes CASTGGQGGYGYTF.

This chain joins TRBV10-3 and TRBJ2-3; perhaps TRBD1 as D (5 bases). The germline gives CDR1 ENHRY, CDR2 SYGVKD. There are 15 residues in the CDR3. Trimming left V 6 bases short and J 1 base short, with 14 bases between. CDR3 amino acids: CAISPQGPGTDTQYF. The CDR3 coding sequence is TGTGCCATCAGCCCTCAGGGCCCCGGCACAGATACGCAGTATTTT.

The chain has TRBV4-3 and TRBJ2-4, with TRBD1 as a possible D gene (5 bases). The CDR3 is made up of 16 amino acids. V was shortened by 3 bases and J by 0 bases, with 12 bases between the two germline ends. The germline V gene has CDR1 LGHNA and CDR2 YSLEER. For the CDR3, the DNA is TGCGCCAGCAGCCAGGATAGACAGCTAGCCAAAAACATTCAGTACTTC. Translating it yields CASSQDRQLAKNIQYF.

This clone showed up just once. The gene calls are TRBV5-8 and TRBJ2-3; D perhaps matches TRBD1 (5 bases). Per the germline V gene, CDR1 is SGHTS and CDR2 is YDEGEE. This CDR3 is built from 15 residues. Trimming pared 0 bases from V and 0 bases from J, leaving 8 bases between. The CDR3 nucleotides are TGTGCCAGCAGCTTGGGGCAGGGAAGCACAGATACGCAGTATTTT. It specifies CASSLGQGSTDTQYF.

This rearrangement joins TRBV9 to TRBJ1-3, with D possibly being TRBD1 (5 bases). CDR3 length: 16 residues. CDR1 is SGDLS, CDR2 YYNGEE, per germline. V gave up 0 bases and J gave up 2 bases, with 12 bases separating them. CDR3 amino acids: CASSVVGGGAGNTIYF. The CDR3 DNA sequence: TGTGCCAGCAGCGTAGTCGGGGGAGGGGCTGGAAACACCATATATTTT.